Sequencing of this TCR beta chain was carried out in a study of T-cell memory formation after mild COVID-19. Study background: There were largely donor-specific TCR clusters. General study points: Clones contracting across day 15 to 85 had a balanced CD4/CD8 profile; later expanding clones leaned CD4+. Nothing confirmed that second-wave clones peaking on day 37 were specific for SARS-CoV-2.

This CDR3 spans 13 amino acids. Deletions cut 3 bases from V and 4 bases from J, with 9 bases between. Germline values: CDR1 SGHAT, CDR2 FQNNGV. Concerning this clonotype: Antigen: not known.

A single record per CDR3 protein comes from TCRdb applying MiXCR to the 5' RACE reads. The top ten hold approximately 12% of the sample, which has a few hundred thousand distinct CDR3 sequences, around a fifth seen once. The chain is built from TRBV11-2 and TRBJ1-1; unclear D gene. The origin of this receptor is an adult woman who had mild COVID-19 (a few samples of this study predate the infection). Cell type and time point are not known. Sequences were obtained from PBMCs or a T cell subset sorted from them (not recorded which). The CDR3 DNA reads TGTGCCAGCAGCTTCCAAAGTGGCACTGAAGCTTTCTTT. Protein: CASSFQSGTEAFF.